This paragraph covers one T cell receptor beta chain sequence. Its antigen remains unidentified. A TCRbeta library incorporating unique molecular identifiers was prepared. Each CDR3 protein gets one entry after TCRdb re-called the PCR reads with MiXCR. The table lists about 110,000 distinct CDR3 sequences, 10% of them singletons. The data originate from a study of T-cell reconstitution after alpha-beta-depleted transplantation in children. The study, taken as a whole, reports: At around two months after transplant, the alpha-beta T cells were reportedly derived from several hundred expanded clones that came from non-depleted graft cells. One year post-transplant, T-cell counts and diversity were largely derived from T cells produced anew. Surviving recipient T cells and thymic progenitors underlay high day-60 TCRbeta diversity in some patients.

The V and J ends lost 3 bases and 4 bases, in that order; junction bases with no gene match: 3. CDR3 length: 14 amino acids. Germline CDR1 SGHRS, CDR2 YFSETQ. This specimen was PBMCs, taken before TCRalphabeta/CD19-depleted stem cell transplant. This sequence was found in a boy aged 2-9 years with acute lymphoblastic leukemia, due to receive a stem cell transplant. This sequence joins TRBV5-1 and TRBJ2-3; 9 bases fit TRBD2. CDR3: CASSSGLAPDTQYF. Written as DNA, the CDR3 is TGCGCCAGCAGCTCGGGACTAGCCCCAGATACGCAGTATTTT.